The clone carrying this TCR beta chain was seen at least ten times. What it recognizes is unknown. Researchers tagged individual cDNA molecules with unique molecular identifiers. Each CDR3 protein is one row after TCRdb ran MiXCR on the 5' RACE reads. The table lists over 45,000 distinct CDR3 sequences, about 14% of them singletons. The CDR3 contains 14 residues. CDR1 and CDR2 from the germline V gene are SQVTM and ANQGSEA. Trimming removed 5 bases from V and 1 base from J; junction bases left unmatched: 6. The record originates from a study of early T cells in non-severe SARS-CoV-2 infection. Study observations and caveats: Comparison of clonotypes with VDJdb favored anti-spike CD8 responses while missing private and CD4 specificities.

Source: whole blood, taken at baseline. The genes are TRBV29-1 and TRBJ1-1; 8 nucleotides align to TRBD1. The clonotype originates from an adult who was a healthcare worker with PCR-confirmed SARS-CoV-2 infection or an uninfected control (not recorded which). The CDR3 DNA follows: TGCAGCGTTACACCGACAGGGGCGAACACTGAAGCTTTCTTT. Translated, it gives CSVTPTGANTEAFF.